This T cell receptor (beta chain) was captured by sequencing in a study of T cell changes during pregnancy in multiple sclerosis. Produced via immunoSEQ multiplex PCR; TCRdb's table is partial and in-frame only. Here the sample spans tens of thousands of clones, about 94% being singletons. CDR1 SGHNT and CDR2 YYREEE come from the germline V gene (reference sequence). The germline V and J ends were trimmed by 0 bases and 1 base, with 10 bases remaining between them. There are 15 residues in the CDR3. This chain joins TRBV5-4 and TRBJ1-1; possible D gene TRBD1, 5 bases. The clonotype comes from a female donor in good health, enrolled as a control in a pregnancy study. Sequenced here: peripheral blood, sampled in the first trimester of pregnancy. CDR3 in DNA: TGTGCCAGCAGCTTGGTCGGGGGAAGGAACACTGAAGCTTTCTTT. Protein product: CASSLVGGRNTEAFF.